Listed below are T cell receptor beta chains from one sample, sequenced in a study of early T cells in non-severe SARS-CoV-2 infection. One entry per CDR3 protein, called by TCRdb with MiXCR from the 5' RACE reads. The sample holds about 35,000 distinct CDR3 sequences, 4.5% to 7% seen once. The sequencing here drew on whole blood, taken at baseline. These receptors originate from an adult who was a healthcare worker with PCR-confirmed SARS-CoV-2 infection or an uninfected control (not recorded which). Each CDR3 is given with its conserved first and last residue. D genes are given only for firm matches. The listing skips clone size in some rows; elsewhere it reads once, few, many or a size class.

clone_size j_call d_call v_call cdr3_aa cdr3_nt
many TRBJ2-7 TRBD2 TRBV28 CASSTPGLPHLYEQYF TGTGCCAGCAGTACACCGGGACTACCTCACTTATACGAGCAGTACTTC
many TRBJ1-5 . TRBV29-1 CSVAGMSNQPQHF TGCAGCGTTGCAGGGATGAGCAATCAGCCCCAGCATTTT
. TRBJ2-3 . TRBV11-2 CASSAGTDTQYF TGTGCCAGCAGCGCGGGCACAGATACGCAGTATTTT
many TRBJ1-5 TRBD1 TRBV28 CASSFSGTGEQPQHF TGTGCCAGCAGTTTTAGCGGGACAGGCGAACAGCCCCAGCATTTT
many TRBJ1-5 . TRBV19 CASQPRRGDNQPQHF TGTGCCAGCCAACCACGGCGCGGGGACAATCAGCCCCAGCATTTT
few TRBJ1-5 . TRBV27 CASSLGTTGPQHF TGTGCCAGCAGTTTGGGAACAACGGGGCCCCAGCATTTT
few TRBJ1-5 . TRBV19 CASSPRGLILEQPQHF TGTGCCAGTAGTCCAAGGGGACTCATTCTCGAACAGCCCCAGCATTTT
many TRBJ2-3 TRBD2 TRBV5-4 CASSLKVSSGRADTQYF TGTGCCAGCAGCTTGAAGGTCTCTAGCGGACGGGCAGATACGCAGTATTTT
many TRBJ2-3 TRBD2 TRBV12-3/TRBV12-4 CASRDSGGPSTDTQYF TGTGCCAGCAGGGATAGCGGGGGCCCTTCCACAGATACGCAGTATTTT
many TRBJ2-1 . TRBV29-1 CSVATGELYNEQFF TGCAGCGTTGCTACGGGGGAGCTCTACAATGAGCAGTTCTTC
few TRBJ2-2 . TRBV20-1 CSASASPGLHTGELFF TGCAGTGCTAGTGCATCCCCGGGACTTCACACCGGGGAGCTGTTTTTT
few TRBJ2-1 TRBD2 TRBV12-3/TRBV12-4 CASSELAGGGNEQFF TGTGCCAGCAGTGAACTAGCGGGAGGTGGAAATGAGCAGTTCTTC
few TRBJ1-6 . TRBV9 CASSEPLGGQSPLHF TGTGCCAGCAGCGAACCCCTAGGGGGGCAATCACCCCTCCACTTT
many TRBJ2-1 TRBD2 TRBV20-1 CSAYSETGTGLAGFNEQFF TGCAGTGCCTACTCAGAGACAGGAACCGGACTAGCGGGTTTCAATGAGCAGTTCTTC
many TRBJ1-5 TRBD1 TRBV18 CASSRSTGLGPQHF TGTGCCAGCTCACGGTCGACAGGGCTTGGGCCCCAGCATTTT
many TRBJ1-2 TRBD1 TRBV4-2 CASSPTGQGLGYTF TGTGCCAGCAGCCCGACAGGACAGGGGCTGGGCTACACCTTC
many TRBJ2-6 . TRBV7-2 CASSSDSGGANVLTF TGTGCCAGCAGCTCCGACAGCGGCGGGGCCAACGTCCTGACTTTC
many TRBJ2-7 . TRBV20-1 CSARRDPSSYEQYF TGCAGTGCTAGGCGGGACCCGAGCTCCTACGAGCAGTACTTC
many TRBJ2-2 . TRBV7-9 CASSPRYREVRGELFF TGTGCCAGCAGCCCCAGATACAGGGAGGTACGCGGGGAGCTGTTTTTT